This T cell receptor beta chain was captured by sequencing in a study of T cell repertoires in cytomegalovirus infection. TCRdb re-analysed the reads in MiXCR, keeping a single row per CDR3 protein. This sample has 560,000 or so distinct CDR3 sequences, with 16% found just once. The CDR3 extends over 15 amino acids. Germline loops: CDR1 KGHSH, CDR2 LQKENI. V lost 3 bases to trimming and J lost 8 bases; unmatched junction nucleotides: 6. V usage is TRBV18 and J usage is TRBJ1-4; TRBD1 agrees at 10 bases. Sequenced sample: CD8+ T cells from PBMCs. The receptor was derived from a human donor in good health (CMV status not recorded). Some clones in this sample may be carry-over from other donors' samples. CDR3 nucleotide sequence: TGTGCCAGCTCACCCGGGACAGGGGATGAGGAAAAACTGTTTTTT. As protein: CASSPGTGDEEKLFF.